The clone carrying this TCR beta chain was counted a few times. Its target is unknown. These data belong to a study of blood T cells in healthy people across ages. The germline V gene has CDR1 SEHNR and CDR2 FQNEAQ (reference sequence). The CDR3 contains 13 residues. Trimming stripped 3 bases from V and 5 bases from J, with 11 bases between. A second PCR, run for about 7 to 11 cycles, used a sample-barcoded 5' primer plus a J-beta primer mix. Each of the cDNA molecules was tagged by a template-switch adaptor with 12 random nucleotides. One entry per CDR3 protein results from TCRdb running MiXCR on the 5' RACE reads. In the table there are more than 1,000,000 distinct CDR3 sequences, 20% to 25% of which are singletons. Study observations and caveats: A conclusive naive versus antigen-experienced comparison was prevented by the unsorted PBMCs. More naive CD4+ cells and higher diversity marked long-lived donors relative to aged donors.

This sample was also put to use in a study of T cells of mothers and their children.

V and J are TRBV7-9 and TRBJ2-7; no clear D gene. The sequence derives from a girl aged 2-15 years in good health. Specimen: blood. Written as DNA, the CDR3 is TGTGCCAGCAGCTTGTTTGGTGGGAACGAGCAGTACTTC. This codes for CASSLFGGNEQYF.